One and the same sample provided the 13 T cell receptor beta chains below, sequenced in a study of graft-versus-host responses after intestinal transplantation. The data were produced by immunoSEQ multiplex PCR, yet TCRdb's version contains in-frame clones alone and is incomplete. The sample carries about 40,000 clones, about 90% recorded once. The source material was PBMCs, sampled roughly 300 days after intestinal transplant. These receptors originate from a human patient who received an intestinal transplant, so some T cells may come from the graft donor.

The chain couples TRBV4-1 to TRBJ2-1; D perhaps matches TRBD2 (5 bases). Trimming cost V 0 bases and J 2 bases, with 14 bases left between them. The CDR3 loop spans 17 amino acids. CDR1 and CDR2 from the germline V gene are MGHRA and YSYEKL. The CDR3 sequence: CASSQESTAGPYNEQFF. The DNA of the CDR3 is TGCGCCAGCAGCCAAGAGTCCACGGCGGGCCCCTACAATGAGCAGTTCTTC.

The V gene is TRBV4-1, the J gene TRBJ2-1; D not resolved. The CDR3 is 13 amino acids. Germline V CDR1 and CDR2: MGHRA, YSYEKL. The V end lost 0 bases, the J end lost 10 bases, and 10 bases lay between the germline ends. The CDR3 DNA reads as TGCGCCAGCAGCCAAGAAATGATAATAGAGCAGTTCTTC. Translating gives CASSQEMIIEQFF.

A single count supports this clone. This chain joins TRBV28 and TRBJ2-1; TRBD2 is a possible D gene (5 bases). V dropped 2 bases and J dropped 9 bases, with 20 bases sitting between them. This CDR3 spans 16 amino acids. The germline V gene has CDR1 MDHEN and CDR2 SYDVKM. The chain's CDR3 is CASSLTLANTVGEQFF. CDR3 nucleotide sequence: TGTGCCAGCAGTTTAACTCTAGCTAACACGGTGGGTGAGCAGTTCTTC.

This chain connects TRBV5-1 to TRBJ1-2, with a possible D match to TRBD1 (5 bases). The CDR3 contains 15 residues. Germline CDR1 reads SGHRS; CDR2 reads YFSETQ. Trimming took 0 bases from V and 4 from J, leaving 13 bases between them. The DNA of the CDR3 is TGCGCCAGCAGCTTGGGGGACGCGGGCCCCTATGGCTACACCTTC. Translation gives CASSLGDAGPYGYTF.

The chain combines TRBV30 with TRBJ1-4; no reliable D call. The CDR3 covers 18 residues. Germline CDR1 reads GTSNPN; CDR2 reads SVGIG (reference sequence). The V end lost 5 bases, the J end lost 4 bases, and 26 bases lay between the germline ends. CDR3 nucleotides: TGTGCCTGGGCGCAGCCAGGCGGTCCGCAAGATTTTAATGAAAAACTGTTTTTT. Amino acid sequence: CAWAQPGGPQDFNEKLFF.

The genes are TRBV6-1 and TRBJ2-1, with 9 bases lining up with TRBD2. The CDR3 loop spans 16 amino acids. V gave up 4 bases and J gave up 2 bases; unmatched junction bases: 6. Germline CDR1 MNHNS, CDR2 SASEGT. CDR3 coding DNA: TGTGCCAGCAGTGGACCGGGACTAGCACCCTACAATGAGCAGTTCTTC. Its translation is CASSGPGLAPYNEQFF.

In this sample, this clone turned up a few times. J is TRBJ2-2 and V is TRBV7-3; 7 positions agree with TRBD2. The V and J ends lost 1 base and 1 base, in that order; junction bases with no gene match: 0. Per germline, CDR1 SGHTA and CDR2 FQGTGA. This CDR3 spans 15 amino acids. CDR3 protein: CASSLSGGNTGELFF. CDR3 DNA sequence: TGTGCCAGCAGCTTAAGCGGGGGGAACACCGGGGAGCTGTTTTTT.

The V call is TRBV29-1, the J call TRBJ2-1; a possible D gene is TRBD1 (6 bases). V dropped 2 bases and J dropped 4 bases, with 15 bases sitting between them. The CDR3 spans 15 residues. In germline, CDR1 is SQVTM, CDR2 ANQGSEA. CDR3 residues: CSVEFIRGPYNEQFF. CDR3 nucleotides: TGCAGCGTTGAATTTATCAGGGGACCTTACAATGAGCAGTTCTTC.

This chain links TRBV9 with TRBJ1-1, with 7 bases matching TRBD1. Trimming removed 4 bases from V and 5 bases from J; junction bases left unmatched: 8. The CDR3 runs 14 residues. From germline, CDR1 is SGDLS and CDR2 YYNGEE. CDR3 coding DNA: TGTGCCAGCAGCCCTAGGGGGCTGGGGACTGAAGCTTTCTTT. It yields the protein CASSPRGLGTEAFF.

The gene calls are TRBV9 and TRBJ2-3, with 12 positions matching TRBD2. Germline V CDR1 and CDR2: SGDLS, YYNGEE. Germline trimming cut 1 base from V and 4 bases from J; bases unmatched to any gene: 1. The CDR3 extends over 15 amino acids. The CDR3: CASSVLAGGPDTQYF. The CDR3 DNA sequence: TGTGCCAGCAGCGTACTAGCGGGGGGGCCAGATACGCAGTATTTT.

The chain uses TRBV13 and TRBJ2-3; D might be TRBD1 (6 bases). The CDR3 has 15 residues. The germline gives CDR1 PRHDT, CDR2 FYEKMQ (reference sequence). V lost 5 bases, J lost 0 bases, and 12 bases lay in between. The CDR3: CASSPPDSSTDTQYF. CDR3 in DNA: TGTGCCAGCAGCCCCCCGGACAGTAGCACAGATACGCAGTATTTT.

V usage is TRBV18 and J usage is TRBJ2-7; 9 bases map to TRBD2. Looked up from germline, CDR1 is KGHSH and CDR2 is LQKENI. The CDR3 is made up of 14 amino acids. J was trimmed by 5 bases and V by 3 bases; bases with no gene match: 5. The CDR3 nucleotides read TGTGCCAGCTCACCGTTTAGCGGGAGCGACGAGCAGTACTTC. Protein product: CASSPFSGSDEQYF. The full variable domain, completed using reference TRBV18 and TRBJ2-7, is NAGVMQNPRHLVRRRGQEARLRCSPMKGHSHVYWYRQLPEEGLKFMVYLQKENIIDESGMPKERFSAEFPKEGPSILRIQQVVRGDSAAYFCASSPFSGSDEQYFGPGTRLTVT.

This clone was picked up one time. J is TRBJ1-5 and V is TRBV2; D perhaps matches TRBD1 (6 bases). V was pared by 2 bases and J by 0 bases, with 8 bases between. The CDR3 is 15 amino acids. Germline-derived CDR1 and CDR2 are SNHLY and FYNNEI. The CDR3 region has the DNA TGTGCCAGCAGTGAAAGGGACATTAGCAATCAGCCCCAGCATTTT. This translates into CASSERDISNQPQHF.